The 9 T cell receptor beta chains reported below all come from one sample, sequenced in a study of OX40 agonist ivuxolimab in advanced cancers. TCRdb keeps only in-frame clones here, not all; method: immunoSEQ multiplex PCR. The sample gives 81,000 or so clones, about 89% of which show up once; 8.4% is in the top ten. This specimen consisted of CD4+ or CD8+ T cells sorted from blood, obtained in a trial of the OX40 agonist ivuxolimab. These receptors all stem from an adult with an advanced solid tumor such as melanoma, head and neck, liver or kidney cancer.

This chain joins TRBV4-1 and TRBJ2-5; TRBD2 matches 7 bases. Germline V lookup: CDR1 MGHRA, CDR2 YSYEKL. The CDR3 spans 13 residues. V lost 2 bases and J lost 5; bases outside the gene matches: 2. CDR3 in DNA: TGCGCCAGCAGCCAATGGCGGGGGGAGACCCAGTACTTC. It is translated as CASSQWRGETQYF.

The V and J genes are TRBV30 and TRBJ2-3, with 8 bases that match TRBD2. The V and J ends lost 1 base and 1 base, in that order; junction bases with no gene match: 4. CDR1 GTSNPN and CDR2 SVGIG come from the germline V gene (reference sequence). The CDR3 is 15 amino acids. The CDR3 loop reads CAWSGLGLGTDTQYF. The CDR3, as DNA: TGTGCCTGGAGTGGTTTGGGACTAGGCACAGATACGCAGTATTTT.

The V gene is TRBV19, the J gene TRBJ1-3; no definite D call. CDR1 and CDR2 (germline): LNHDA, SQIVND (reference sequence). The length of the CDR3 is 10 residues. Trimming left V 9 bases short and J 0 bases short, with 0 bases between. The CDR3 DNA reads TGTGCCAGCTCTGGAAACACCATATATTTT. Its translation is CASSGNTIYF.

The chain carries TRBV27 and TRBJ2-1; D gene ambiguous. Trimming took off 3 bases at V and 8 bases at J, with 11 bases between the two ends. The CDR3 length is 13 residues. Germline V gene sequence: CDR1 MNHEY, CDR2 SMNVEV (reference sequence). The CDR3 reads CASSFWGNDEQFF. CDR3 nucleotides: TGTGCCAGCAGTTTTTGGGGTAACGATGAGCAGTTCTTC.

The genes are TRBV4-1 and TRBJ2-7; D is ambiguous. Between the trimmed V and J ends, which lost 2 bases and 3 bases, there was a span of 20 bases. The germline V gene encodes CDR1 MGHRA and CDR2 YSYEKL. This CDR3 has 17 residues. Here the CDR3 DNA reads TGCGCCAGCAGCCAATATGGTTTGGCCGTGCCCAACTACGAGCAGTACTTC. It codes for CASSQYGLAVPNYEQYF.

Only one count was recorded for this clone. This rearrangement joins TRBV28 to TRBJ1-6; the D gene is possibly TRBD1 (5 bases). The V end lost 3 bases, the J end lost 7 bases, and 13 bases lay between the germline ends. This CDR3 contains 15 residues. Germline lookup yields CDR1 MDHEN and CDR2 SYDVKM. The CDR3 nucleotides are TGTGCCAGCAGTTTGGCCCTGGGGGTAAATTCACCCCTCCACTTT. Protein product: CASSLALGVNSPLHF. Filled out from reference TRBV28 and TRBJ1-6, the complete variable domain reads DVKVTQSSRYLVKRTGEKVFLECVQDMDHENMFWYRQDPGLGLRLIYFSYDVKMKEKGDIPEGYSVSREKKERFSLILESASTNQTSMYLCASSLALGVNSPLHFGNGTRLTVT.

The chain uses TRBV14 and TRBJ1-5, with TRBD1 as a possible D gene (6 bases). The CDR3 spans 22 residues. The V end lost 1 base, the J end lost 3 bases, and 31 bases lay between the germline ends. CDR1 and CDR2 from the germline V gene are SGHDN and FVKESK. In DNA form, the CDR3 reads TGTGCCAGCAGCCAAGTCTACCGGAGTATTGGGGGGCCGTGTCGTAACAATCAGCCCCAGCATTTT. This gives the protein CASSQVYRSIGGPCRNNQPQHF.

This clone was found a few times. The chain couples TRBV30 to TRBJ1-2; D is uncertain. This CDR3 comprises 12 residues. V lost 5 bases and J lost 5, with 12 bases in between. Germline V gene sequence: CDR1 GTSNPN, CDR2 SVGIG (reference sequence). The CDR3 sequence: CAWGRTPYGYTF. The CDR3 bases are TGTGCCTGGGGTAGAACACCATATGGCTACACCTTC.

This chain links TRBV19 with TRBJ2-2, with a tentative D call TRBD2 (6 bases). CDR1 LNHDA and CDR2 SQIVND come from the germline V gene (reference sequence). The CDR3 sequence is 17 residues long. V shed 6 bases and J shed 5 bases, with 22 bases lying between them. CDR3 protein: CASRPEGLPLRTGELFF. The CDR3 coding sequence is TGTGCCAGTAGGCCTGAGGGACTCCCCCTGCGGACCGGGGAGCTGTTTTTT.